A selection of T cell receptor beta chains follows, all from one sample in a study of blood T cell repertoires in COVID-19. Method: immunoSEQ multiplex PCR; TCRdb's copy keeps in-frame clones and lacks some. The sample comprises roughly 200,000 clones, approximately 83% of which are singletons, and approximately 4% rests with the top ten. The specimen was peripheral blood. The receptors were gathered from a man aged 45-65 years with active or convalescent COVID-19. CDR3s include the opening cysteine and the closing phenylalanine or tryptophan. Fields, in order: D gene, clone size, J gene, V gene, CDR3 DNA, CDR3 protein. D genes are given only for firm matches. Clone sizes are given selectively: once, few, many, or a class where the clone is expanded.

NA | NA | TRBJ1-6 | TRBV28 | TGTGCCAGCAGACCCGAGGACGGGGTTAATTCACCCCTCCACTTT | CASRPEDGVNSPLHF
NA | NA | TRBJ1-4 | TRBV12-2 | TGTGCAAGTCCCAAGAGGGAGGCTAATGAAAAACTGTTTTTT | CASPKREANEKLFF
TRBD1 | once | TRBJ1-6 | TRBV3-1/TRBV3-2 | TGTGCCAGCAGCCTTACAGGGGGAAATTCACCCCTCCACTTT | CASSLTGGNSPLHF
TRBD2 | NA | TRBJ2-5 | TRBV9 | TGTGCCAGCAGCACGGGACTAGCGGGGGAAGAGACCCAGTACTTC | CASSTGLAGEETQYF
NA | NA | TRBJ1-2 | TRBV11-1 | TGTGCCAGCAGCAAGGAGGACGGTAATGGCTACACCTTC | CASSKEDGNGYTF
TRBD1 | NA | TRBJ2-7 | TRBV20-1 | TGCAGCCAGGGACAGGGGCTCGAGCAGTACTTC | CSQGQGLEQYF
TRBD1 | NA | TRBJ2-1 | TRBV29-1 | TGCAGCGTTGAAATCCGGGACAGGGGGTTTAGCTACAATGAGCAGTTCTTC | CSVEIRDRGFSYNEQFF
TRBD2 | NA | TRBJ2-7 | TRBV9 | TGTGCCAGCAGCGTAGGACCGGGGGGCGAGCAGTACTTC | CASSVGPGGEQYF
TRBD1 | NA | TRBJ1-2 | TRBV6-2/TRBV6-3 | TGTGCCAGCAGTTCCATCCGGACAGGACAAGCCTATGGCTACACCTTC | CASSSIRTGQAYGYTF
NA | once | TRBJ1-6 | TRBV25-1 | TGTGCCAGCAGTGAATACGGGGATTTCTATAATTCACCCCTCCACTTT | CASSEYGDFYNSPLHF
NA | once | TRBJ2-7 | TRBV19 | TGTGCCAGTAGTTACACAGGACCGAGCTACGAGCAGTACTTC | CASSYTGPSYEQYF
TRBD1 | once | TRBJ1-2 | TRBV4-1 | TGCGCCAGCAGCCTTTTTCAACAGGGGGACGGCTACACCTTC | CASSLFQQGDGYTF
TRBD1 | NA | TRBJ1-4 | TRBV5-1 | TGCGCCAGCGCAGACAGGGCCCCAACTAATGAAAAACTGTTTTTT | CASADRAPTNEKLFF
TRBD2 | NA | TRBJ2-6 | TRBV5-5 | TGTGCCAGCAGCTTACCTCCGGGACTAGCGGGGACCGGGGCCAACGTCCTGACTTTC | CASSLPPGLAGTGANVLTF
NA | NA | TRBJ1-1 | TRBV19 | TGTGCCAGTAGCCCCAGCAGGGTAGGCACTGAAGCTTTCTTT | CASSPSRVGTEAFF
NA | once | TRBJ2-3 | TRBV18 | TGTGCCAGCTCACCAAACGGTCGAGATACGCAGTATTTT | CASSPNGRDTQYF